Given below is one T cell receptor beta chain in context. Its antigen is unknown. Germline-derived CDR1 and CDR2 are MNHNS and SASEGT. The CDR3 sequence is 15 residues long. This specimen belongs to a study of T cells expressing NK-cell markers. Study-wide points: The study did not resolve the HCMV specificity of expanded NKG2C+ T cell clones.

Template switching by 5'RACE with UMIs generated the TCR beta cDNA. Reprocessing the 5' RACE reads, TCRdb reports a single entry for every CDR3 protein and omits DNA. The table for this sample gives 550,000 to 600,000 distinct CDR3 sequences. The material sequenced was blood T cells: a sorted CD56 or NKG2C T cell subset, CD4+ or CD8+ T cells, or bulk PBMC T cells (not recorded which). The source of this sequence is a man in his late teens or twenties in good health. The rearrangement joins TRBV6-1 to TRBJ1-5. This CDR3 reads CASSEASGNRSPQHF.